Described below is a single T cell receptor beta chain sequence and its context. Antigen specificity is unknown. Clones were sequenced by immunoSEQ multiplex PCR, and TCRdb holds only the in-frame ones, with some missing. The table includes about 110,000 clones, 80% to 95% detected once. This specimen belongs to a study of graft-versus-host responses after intestinal transplantation. The overall study: After anti-thymocyte globulin induction, recipients took tacrolimus and steroids for three to four years.

The V gene's germline CDR1 is MGHDK and CDR2 SYGVNS. The V gene end was trimmed by 2 bases and the J gene end by 9 bases; junction bases not matched to a gene: 13. This CDR3 has 16 residues. The clonotype originates from a human donor who received an intestinal transplant. This chain connects TRBV25-1 to TRBJ2-1; TRBD2 agrees at 7 bases. The sample in question was unstimulated CD8+ T cells sorted from spleen or lymph node cells, obtained before intestinal transplant. The CDR3 spells CASSEVSAGVKGEQFF. The CDR3 nucleotides read TGTGCCAGCAGTGAAGTTAGCGCGGGAGTAAAGGGTGAGCAGTTCTTC.